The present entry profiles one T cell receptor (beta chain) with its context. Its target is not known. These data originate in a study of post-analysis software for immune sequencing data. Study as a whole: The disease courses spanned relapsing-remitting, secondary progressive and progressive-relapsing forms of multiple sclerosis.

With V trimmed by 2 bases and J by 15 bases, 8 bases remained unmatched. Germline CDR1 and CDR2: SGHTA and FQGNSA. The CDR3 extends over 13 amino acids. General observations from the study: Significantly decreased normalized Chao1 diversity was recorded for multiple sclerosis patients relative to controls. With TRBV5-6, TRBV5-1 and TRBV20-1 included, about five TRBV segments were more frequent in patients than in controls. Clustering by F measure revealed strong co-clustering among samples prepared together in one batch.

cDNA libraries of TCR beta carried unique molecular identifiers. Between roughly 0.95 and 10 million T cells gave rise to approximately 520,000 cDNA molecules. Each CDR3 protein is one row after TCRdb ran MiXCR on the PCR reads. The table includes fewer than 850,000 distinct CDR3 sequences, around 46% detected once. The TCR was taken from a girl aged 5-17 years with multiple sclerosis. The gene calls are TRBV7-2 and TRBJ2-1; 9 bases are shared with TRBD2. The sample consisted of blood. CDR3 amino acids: CASSLSVGSGRFF. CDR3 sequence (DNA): TGTGCCAGCAGCTTATCCGTTGGTAGCGGGAGGTTCTTC.